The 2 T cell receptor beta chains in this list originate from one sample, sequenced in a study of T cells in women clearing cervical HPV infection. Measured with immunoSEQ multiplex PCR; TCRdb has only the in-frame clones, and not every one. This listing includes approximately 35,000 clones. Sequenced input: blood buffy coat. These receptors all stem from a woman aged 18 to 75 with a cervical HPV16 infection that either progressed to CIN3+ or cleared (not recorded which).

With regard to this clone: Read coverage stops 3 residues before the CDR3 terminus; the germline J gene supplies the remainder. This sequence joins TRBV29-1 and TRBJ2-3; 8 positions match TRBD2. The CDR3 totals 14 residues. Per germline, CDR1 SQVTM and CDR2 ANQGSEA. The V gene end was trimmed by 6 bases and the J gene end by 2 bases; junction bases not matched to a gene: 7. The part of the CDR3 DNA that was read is TGCAGCGTCGCGTCACTAGCGGCCACAGATACG. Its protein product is CSVASLAATDT. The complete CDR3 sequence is CSVASLAATDTQYF.

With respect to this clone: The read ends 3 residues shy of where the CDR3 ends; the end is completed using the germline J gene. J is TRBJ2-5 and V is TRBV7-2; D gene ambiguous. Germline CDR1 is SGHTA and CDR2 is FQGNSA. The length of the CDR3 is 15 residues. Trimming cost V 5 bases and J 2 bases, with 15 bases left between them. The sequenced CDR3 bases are TGTGCCAGCAGCAACCCCCGCACATTTCAAGAGACC. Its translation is CASSNPRTFQET. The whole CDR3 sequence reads CASSNPRTFQETQYF.